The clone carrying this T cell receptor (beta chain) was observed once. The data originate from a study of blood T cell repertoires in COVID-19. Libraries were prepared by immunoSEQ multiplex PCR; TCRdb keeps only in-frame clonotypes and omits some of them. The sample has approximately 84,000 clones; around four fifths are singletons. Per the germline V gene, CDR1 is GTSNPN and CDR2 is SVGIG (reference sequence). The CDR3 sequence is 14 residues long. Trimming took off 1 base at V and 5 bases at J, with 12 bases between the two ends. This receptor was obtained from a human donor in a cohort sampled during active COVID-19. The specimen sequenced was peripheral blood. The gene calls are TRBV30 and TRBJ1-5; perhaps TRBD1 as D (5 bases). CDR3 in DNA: TGTGCCTGGAGTGGCGTAGCGGGGGATCAGCCCCAGCATTTT. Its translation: CAWSGVAGDQPQHF.